This TCR beta chain was retrieved from a study of shared clonotypes between healthy human individuals. Background on the study: Donors had three CD4 naive, three CD4 memory, two CD8 naive and one CD8 memory plate apiece. Broader study findings: Shared clonotypes: 4.5% to 5% naive CD4, roughly 4% naive CD8, roughly 2.4% memory CD4, about 0.41% memory CD8.

Trimming cost V 4 bases and J 3 bases, with 7 bases left between them. The germline CDR1 and CDR2 sequences are KGHSY and FQNENV. This CDR3 contains 13 residues. From CD4+ cells came CD45RA+ naive and CD45RA-negative memory subsets. How the authors handled the data: ImmunoSEQ gave junction-only sequences without quality scores, so filtering differed. Assay used: immunoSEQ multiplex PCR; TCRdb lists only in-frame clones, some missing. V and J calls plus clone size are reproduced from that table; the DNA served to infer D and trimming. The sample lists 2 million to 3 million clones; 93% were seen once. About this clone: Its antigen is unknown.

This chain uses TRBV16 with TRBJ1-5, with a possible D match to TRBD1 (5 bases). The sequencing sample was made of naive CD4+ T cells from PBMCs. Subset noted: CD45RA+ positively selected. This TCR derives from a man between 18 and 35 years old in good health. Some clones in this sample may be carry-over from other donors' samples. The CDR3 nucleotides are TGTGCCAGCAGCCCCGGGACCAATCAGCCCCAGCATTTT. The encoded protein is CASSPGTNQPQHF.